The next 25 T cell receptor beta chains were all read from a single sample in a study of blood T cell repertoires in COVID-19. The assay was immunoSEQ multiplex PCR, and TCRdb's table has in-frame clones only and misses some. Among under 250,000 clones listed, around nine tenths were seen once. Specimen: PBMCs or T cells enriched from blood (not recorded which). Receptors originate from a woman between 35 and 50 years old who had been exposed to COVID-19.

The chain recombines TRBV4-1 with TRBJ1-6; the D gene is possibly TRBD1 (5 bases). The CDR3 spans 14 residues. Between the trimmed V and J ends, which lost 1 base and 9 bases, there was a span of 10 bases. Germline V lookup: CDR1 MGHRA, CDR2 YSYEKL. The CDR3 nucleotides are TGCGCCAGCAGCCAAGGGTCCAGGGCTTCACCCCTCCACTTT. Protein sequence: CASSQGSRASPLHF.

The CDR3 DNA is TGTGCCAGCTCACCACTCGGGACAGCGAACACTGAAGCTTTCTTT. Amino acids: CASSPLGTANTEAFF. The rearrangement joins TRBV18 to TRBJ1-1; 7 bases are shared with TRBD1. The CDR3 sequence is 15 residues long. Looked up from germline, CDR1 is KGHSH and CDR2 is LQKENI. The V and J ends lost 1 base and 1 base, in that order; junction bases with no gene match: 3.

The rearrangement joins TRBV2 to TRBJ1-2, with 9 bases identical to TRBD1. The CDR3 runs 19 residues. The germline V gene encodes CDR1 SNHLY and CDR2 FYNNEI. The J segment lost 7 bases and the V segment lost 7 bases, leaving 25 bases of the junction unmatched. In nucleotides, the CDR3 is TGTGCCAGCAAACCAGTAACCCCCGGGACAGGGAGAGAGTTGTTTGGCTACACCTTC. Its translation: CASKPVTPGTGRELFGYTF.

The CDR3 DNA sequence: TGTGCCAGCCTTGCGGTGCAGTACGTC. This translates into CASLAVQYV. The rearrangement uses TRBV6-7 and TRBJ2-7; the D is unclear. TRBV6-7 is sorted into the ORF group, with uncertain function. The V end lost 8 bases, the J end lost 9 bases, and 8 bases lay between the germline ends. The length of the CDR3 is 9 residues.

This clone has only one observation. This sequence joins TRBV15 and TRBJ2-3; tentatively, D is TRBD2 (6 bases). Trimming shortened V by 4 bases and J by 1 base, and 9 bases separated the two germline ends. Germline assignment: CDR1 LNHNV and CDR2 YYDKDF (reference sequence). The CDR3 sequence is 14 residues long. CDR3 bases: TGTGCCACCAGCATACTAGCCCGCACAGATACGCAGTATTTT. This gives the protein CATSILARTDTQYF.

This sequence joins TRBV7-3 and TRBJ1-1; unclear D gene. The V and J ends lost 3 bases and 1 base respectively, with 6 bases between them. This CDR3 is 13 amino acids long. The germline V gene encodes CDR1 SGHTA and CDR2 FQGTGA. Written as DNA, the CDR3 is TGTGCCAGCAGCTTCTACAGGAACACTGAAGCTTTCTTT. As protein: CASSFYRNTEAFF. The full variable domain, in which reference TRBV7-3 and TRBJ1-1 provide the parts outside the CDR3, is GAGVSQTPSNKVTEKGKYVELRCDPISGHTALYWYRQSLGQGPEFLIYFQGTGAADDSGLPNDRFFAVRPEGSVSTLKIQRTERGDSAVYLCASSFYRNTEAFFGQGTRLTVV.

Only a few counts were recorded for this clone. The chain links TRBV30 to TRBJ2-5; 8 bases line up with TRBD1. This CDR3 is 14 amino acids long. J gave up 4 bases and V 2 bases, and 6 bases lay outside the gene matches. The V gene's germline CDR1 is GTSNPN and CDR2 SVGIG (reference sequence). The CDR3 reads CAWSRGQGGETQYF. The CDR3 region has the DNA TGTGCCTGGAGTCGAGGACAGGGAGGAGAGACCCAGTACTTC.

This clone was seen just once. V usage is TRBV7-9 and J usage is TRBJ2-1, with TRBD2 identical over 9 bases. The CDR3 runs 16 residues. The germline CDR1 and CDR2 sequences are SEHNR and FQNEAQ (reference sequence). V lost 3 bases and J lost 4; bases outside the gene matches: 7. This CDR3 reads CASSFIAGVKYNEQFF. The CDR3 DNA reads as TGTGCCAGCAGCTTCATAGCGGGGGTAAAGTACAATGAGCAGTTCTTC.

This chain joins TRBV7-8 and TRBJ1-4; tentatively, D is TRBD1 (6 bases). Germline CDR1 SGHVS, CDR2 FQNEAQ. The V and J ends lost 1 base and 0 bases respectively, with 18 bases between them. There are 19 residues in the CDR3. DNA for the CDR3: TGTGCCAGCAGCTTAGTCGGCAGGGGCCTTGGGGCAACTAATGAAAAACTGTTTTTT. Translated: CASSLVGRGLGATNEKLFF.

The gene calls are TRBV7-2 and TRBJ2-1; weak D call: TRBD2 (7 bases). Trimming took 1 base from V and 6 from J, leaving 13 bases between them. CDR3 size: 15 residues. CDR1 is SGHTA, CDR2 FQGNSA, per germline. The CDR3: CASSLGGRGPNEQFF. CDR3 DNA: TGTGCCAGCAGCTTAGGAGGGCGGGGGCCCAATGAGCAGTTCTTC.

This chain uses TRBV24-1 with TRBJ1-1; a weak D match, TRBD1 (5 bases). V lost 3 bases and J 7 bases, leaving 8 bases between the germline ends. CDR1 and CDR2 from the germline V gene are KGHDR and SFDVKD. The CDR3 has 12 amino acids. CDR3 amino acids: CATSDPDSEAFF. CDR3 sequence (DNA): TGTGCCACCAGTGATCCCGACAGTGAAGCTTTCTTT.

This clone was detected only a few times. The genes are TRBV19 and TRBJ1-1; 7 positions match TRBD1. This CDR3 region has 14 residues. CDR1 is LNHDA and CDR2 is SQIVND in the germline V gene (reference sequence). The trim removed 6 bases at V and 0 bases at J, leaving 4 bases unmatched. This CDR3 reads CASRLGQVNTEAFF. In DNA, the CDR3 is TGTGCCAGTAGATTAGGACAGGTGAACACTGAAGCTTTCTTT. The whole variable domain, filled in from reference TRBV19 and TRBJ1-1, reads DGGITQSPKYLFRKEGQNVTLSCEQNLNHDAMYWYRQDPGQGLRLIYYSQIVNDFQKGDIAEGYSVSREKKESFPLTVTSAQKNPTAFYLCASRLGQVNTEAFFGQGTRLTVV.

The V gene is TRBV6-2 or TRBV6-3, the J gene TRBJ1-1; D might be TRBD1 (5 bases). Germline V gene lookup returns CDR1 MNHEY and CDR2 SVGEGT. CDR3 length: 18 amino acids. Trimming removed 6 bases from V and 1 base from J, with 24 bases in between. The CDR3 reads CASSPRRGVPQQNTEAFF. CDR3 DNA: TGTGCCAGCAGCCCCCGTCGGGGGGTCCCCCAGCAGAACACTGAAGCTTTCTTT.

This chain links TRBV15 with TRBJ2-2; D not resolved. The germline V gene encodes CDR1 LNHNV and CDR2 YYDKDF (reference sequence). The CDR3 is made up of 13 amino acids. The ends were cut back, 1 base at V and 7 bases at J, with 7 bases in the middle. Here the CDR3 DNA reads TGTGCCACCAGCAGAGTCAGGAACGGGGAGCTGTTTTTT. Its protein product is CATSRVRNGELFF. Looking up the rest from reference TRBV15 and TRBJ2-2 gives the full variable domain: DAMVIQNPRYQVTQFGKPVTLSCSQTLNHNVMYWYQQKSSQAPKLLFHYYDKDFNNEADTPDNFQSRRPNTSFCFLDIRSPGLGDTAMYLCATSRVRNGELFFGEGSRLTVL.

The chain is built from TRBV4-3 and TRBJ1-5; a possible D gene is TRBD1 (5 bases). The germline gives CDR1 LGHNA, CDR2 YSLEER. The V end lost 2 bases, the J end lost 9 bases, and 17 bases lay between the germline ends. This CDR3 region has 15 residues. In nucleotides, the CDR3 is TGCGCCAGCAGCCAACAAAGGGACTCTGTGGGGCCCCAGCATTTT. Amino acid sequence: CASSQQRDSVGPQHF.

The chain recombines TRBV7-6 with TRBJ2-2; TRBD1 agrees at 10 bases. Germline V lookup: CDR1 SGHVS, CDR2 FNYEAQ. There are 16 residues in the CDR3. V dropped 0 bases and J dropped 3; count of bases not matched to a gene: 1. This CDR3 is CASSLAGTGDTGELFF. Here the CDR3 DNA reads TGTGCCAGCAGCTTAGCCGGGACAGGGGACACCGGGGAGCTGTTTTTT.

The chain uses TRBV9 and TRBJ2-2; D is unresolved. Trimming cost V 0 bases and J 2 bases, with 5 bases left between them. The germline CDR1 and CDR2 sequences are SGDLS and YYNGEE. The CDR3 is 14 amino acids. CDR3 loop: CASSVAVNTGELFF. The CDR3, as DNA: TGTGCCAGCAGCGTAGCGGTAAACACCGGGGAGCTGTTTTTT.

V gene TRBV6-5 combines with J gene TRBJ1-2; 10 nucleotides agree with TRBD1. CDR1 and CDR2 from the germline V gene are MNHEY and SVGAGI. The V segment lost 6 bases and the J segment 1 base; nucleotides outside the gene matches: 2. The CDR3 runs 14 residues. The CDR3 DNA follows: TGTGCCAGCAGCCGGGACAGGGGTAACTATGGCTACACCTTC. Translating gives CASSRDRGNYGYTF.

The rearrangement joins TRBV25-1 to TRBJ1-2; TRBD1 might be the D (6 bases). CDR1 and CDR2 from the germline V gene are MGHDK and SYGVNS. The CDR3 consists of 15 residues. Trimming cost V 1 base and J 2 bases, with 11 bases left between them. The CDR3 loop is CASSESHRANYGYTF. The CDR3 nucleotides read TGTGCCAGCAGTGAATCCCACAGGGCGAACTATGGCTACACCTTC.

Here the CDR3 DNA reads TGTGCCAGCAGTCCCCGCTCTAGCGGGCCTTACACAGATACGCAGTATTTT. It yields the protein CASSPRSSGPYTDTQYF. The V gene is TRBV28, the J gene TRBJ2-3, with 8 bases aligning to TRBD2. Trimming at V came to 5 bases and at J to 2 bases, leaving 12 bases not matched to a gene. CDR3 length equals 17 residues. The germline V gene has CDR1 MDHEN and CDR2 SYDVKM.

The chain recombines TRBV7-8 with TRBJ2-1; D uncertain. Germline lookup yields CDR1 SGHVS and CDR2 FQNEAQ. With 5 bases removed from V and 4 bases from J, the gap between germline ends came to 12 bases. The CDR3 contains 14 residues. In DNA form, the CDR3 reads TGTGCCAGCAGCGAAGCCATGAGATACAATGAGCAGTTCTTC. Translated, it gives CASSEAMRYNEQFF.

The gene calls are TRBV3-1 (or the pseudogene TRBV3-2) and TRBJ1-6; D gene uncertain. This CDR3 comprises 14 residues. From germline, CDR1 is LGHDT and CDR2 YNNKEL (reference sequence). Trimming shortened V by 2 bases and J by 8 bases, and 10 bases separated the two germline ends. CDR3 DNA: TGTGCCAGCAGCCAACTTCTCACGGATTCACCCCTCCACTTT. Translating it yields CASSQLLTDSPLHF.

This chain connects TRBV5-8 to TRBJ1-1; 9 bases line up with TRBD1. This CDR3 is 18 amino acids long. V was clipped by 2 bases and J by 1 base; unmatched bases: 12. Germline V gene sequence: CDR1 SGHTS, CDR2 YDEGEE. The CDR3 loop reads CASSLGPGQGSGNTEAFF. The CDR3 DNA is TGTGCCAGCAGCTTAGGACCGGGACAGGGCAGCGGGAACACTGAAGCTTTCTTT.

The chain couples TRBV6-5 to TRBJ2-6, with 8 bases fitting TRBD2. The CDR3 covers 15 residues. Germline V CDR1 and CDR2: MNHEY, SVGAGI. Trimming removed 6 bases from V and 4 bases from J; junction bases left unmatched: 5. Here the CDR3 reads CASSRLAPGANVLTF. The CDR3 DNA sequence: TGTGCCAGCAGCCGACTAGCGCCAGGGGCCAACGTCCTGACTTTC.

This chain connects TRBV7-9 to TRBJ2-7; maybe TRBD1 (6 bases). The V end was cut by 6 bases, the J end by 3 bases, with 15 bases between. The CDR3 has 14 amino acids. Germline-derived CDR1 and CDR2 are SEHNR and FQNEAQ (reference sequence). DNA for the CDR3: TGTGCCAGCAGTCATACAGGGAACTTCTACGAGCAGTACTTC. Protein product: CASSHTGNFYEQYF.